Each of the 21 T cell receptor beta chains below was sequenced from the same sample in a study of blood T cell repertoires in COVID-19. Libraries were prepared by immunoSEQ multiplex PCR; TCRdb keeps only in-frame clonotypes and omits some of them. The table includes around 150,000 clones, over 75% detected once. Sequences were obtained from PBMCs or T cells enriched from blood (not recorded which). All receptors derive from a man aged 50 or older who had recovered from COVID-19.

The chain is built from TRBV3-1 (or the pseudogene TRBV3-2) and TRBJ2-3, with 7 nucleotides matching TRBD1. Per germline, CDR1 LGHDT and CDR2 YNNKEL (reference sequence). Germline trimming cut 0 bases from V and 4 bases from J; bases unmatched to any gene: 7. The CDR3 sequence is 16 residues long. CDR3 in amino acids: CASSQDQTGVSDTQYF. Here the CDR3 DNA reads TGTGCCAGCAGCCAAGATCAAACAGGGGTCTCAGATACGCAGTATTTT.

The J gene is TRBJ1-4, the V gene TRBV28; 8 bases align to TRBD1. CDR3 length equals 15 residues. The V and J ends lost 6 bases and 8 bases, in that order; junction bases with no gene match: 11. Germline loops: CDR1 MDHEN, CDR2 SYDVKM. This chain's CDR3 is CASRSTGVVGEKLFF. The CDR3 nucleotides are TGTGCCAGCAGGTCGACAGGGGTGGTAGGAGAAAAACTGTTTTTT.

This sequence joins TRBV2 and TRBJ2-2, with 7 bases that match TRBD2. CDR3 length equals 11 residues. The germline CDR1 and CDR2 sequences are SNHLY and FYNNEI. J was trimmed by 4 bases and V by 11 bases; bases with no gene match: 1. The CDR3 DNA sequence: TGTGCCTGCGGGGGCACCGGGGAGCTGTTTTTT. As protein: CACGGTGELFF.

The genes are TRBV7-8 and TRBJ2-5; 15 bases are a match to TRBD2. The J segment lost 4 bases and the V segment lost 4 bases, leaving 7 bases of the junction unmatched. The CDR3 spans 17 residues. The V gene's germline CDR1 is SGHVS and CDR2 FQNEAQ. The CDR3 is CASSSGLAGGFGETQYF. The CDR3 DNA is TGTGCCAGCAGCTCGGGACTAGCGGGAGGATTTGGAGAGACCCAGTACTTC.

The V gene is TRBV28, the J gene TRBJ1-1; D is undetermined. The CDR3 sequence is 14 residues long. The V gene lost 5 bases and the J gene lost 4 bases, with 14 bases spanning the gap. Germline V gives CDR1 MDHEN, CDR2 SYDVKM. CDR3 protein: CASSQSPRSTEAFF. Written as DNA, the CDR3 is TGTGCCAGCAGTCAATCTCCGCGAAGCACTGAAGCTTTCTTT.

This chain connects TRBV19 to TRBJ2-1, with 7 bases identical to TRBD2. The CDR3 runs to 15 residues. The V segment lost 5 bases and the J segment 6 bases; nucleotides outside the gene matches: 10. Germline loops: CDR1 LNHDA, CDR2 SQIVND (reference sequence). CDR3 residues: CASSSPGTTPNEQFF. The CDR3 region has the DNA TGTGCCAGTAGTTCCCCCGGGACTACCCCCAATGAGCAGTTCTTC.

The chain couples TRBV2 to TRBJ1-1; 7 bases map to TRBD1. From germline, CDR1 is SNHLY and CDR2 FYNNEI. V gave up 6 bases and J gave up 7 bases; unmatched junction bases: 11. The CDR3 is 14 amino acids. In nucleotides, the CDR3 is TGTGCCAGCAGAGAGACAACAGGGGCTATTGAAGCTTTCTTT. Translating it yields CASRETTGAIEAFF.

The chain carries TRBV19 and TRBJ2-3, with D uncertain. CDR3 size: 14 residues. Trimming stripped 5 bases from V and 0 bases from J, with 9 bases between. CDR1 LNHDA and CDR2 SQIVND come from the germline V gene (reference sequence). CDR3 nucleotide sequence: TGTGCCAGTAGTGCAGGCGATAGCACAGATACGCAGTATTTT. This encodes CASSAGDSTDTQYF.

This clone was counted a single time. V and J are TRBV24-1 and TRBJ2-1, with 8 nucleotides matching TRBD2. The CDR3 loop spans 15 amino acids. The V gene end was trimmed by 2 bases and the J gene end by 6 bases; junction bases not matched to a gene: 5. Germline V lookup: CDR1 KGHDR, CDR2 SFDVKD. CDR3 DNA sequence: TGTGCCACCAGTGATTGGACTAGCAACGGCAATGAGCAGTTCTTC. Its translation: CATSDWTSNGNEQFF.

The chain recombines TRBV5-8 with TRBJ2-1, with 9 nucleotides matching TRBD2. Germline V gene data show CDR1 as SGHTS and CDR2 as YDEGEE. There are 16 residues in the CDR3. Losses at the gene ends were 4 bases for V and 6 bases for J; bases not matched to a gene: 11. CDR3: CASSPEGGGDLNEQFF. The CDR3 DNA follows: TGTGCCAGCAGCCCGGAGGGCGGGGGGGACCTCAATGAGCAGTTCTTC.

The chain employs TRBV2 and TRBJ2-3, with D uncertain. The germline gives CDR1 SNHLY, CDR2 FYNNEI. V lost 7 bases and J 3 bases, leaving 8 bases between the germline ends. The CDR3 loop spans 12 amino acids. The CDR3, as DNA: TGTGCCAGCACCTTTGTGACAGATACGCAGTATTTT. Its translation: CASTFVTDTQYF.

This clone was recorded once. The J gene is TRBJ2-2, the V gene TRBV7-3, with 7 bases that match TRBD2. This CDR3 spans 14 amino acids. V shed 4 bases and J 4 bases; nucleotides not matched to a gene: 3. CDR1 is SGHTA, CDR2 FQGTGA, per germline. The CDR3 DNA follows: TGTGCCAGCAGCTCAGGCGGGAGCACCGGGGAGCTGTTTTTT. Translating gives CASSSGGSTGELFF.

Only a few counts were recorded for this clone. A junction boundary mismatches the germline segment, possibly from a read error. The chain is built from TRBV7-2 and TRBJ1-2; 7 bases agree with TRBD1. The V gene's germline CDR1 is SGHTA and CDR2 FQGNSA. CDR3 length: 14 residues. The CDR3 protein is CASSIAGGGYGYTF. The CDR3 DNA reads TGTGCCAGCAGCATAGCAGGGGGGGGATACGGCTACACCTTC.

The genes are TRBV7-3 and TRBJ1-2; possible D gene TRBD1, 5 bases. Germline loops: CDR1 SGHTA, CDR2 FQGTGA. The V end was cut by 2 bases, the J end by 6 bases, with 16 bases between. There are 15 residues in the CDR3. The CDR3 loop is CASSLGNGGLDGYTF. CDR3 coding DNA: TGTGCCAGCAGCTTAGGGAACGGGGGATTGGATGGCTACACCTTC.

This clone was observed once. The chain is built from TRBV11-2 and TRBJ2-7, with 9 bases aligning to TRBD2. This CDR3 has 14 amino acids. Germline V CDR1 and CDR2: SGHAT, FQNNGV. After removal of 5 bases from V and 5 bases from J, the junction contained 7 bases not matched to a gene. The CDR3 here is CASSLLAGRDEQYF. CDR3 sequence (DNA): TGTGCCAGCAGCCTTCTAGCGGGACGGGACGAGCAGTACTTC.

The chain uses TRBV18 and TRBJ1-1; D is unresolved. The germline V and J ends were trimmed by 0 bases and 1 base, with 9 bases remaining between them. Germline V gene data show CDR1 as KGHSH and CDR2 as LQKENI. The CDR3 covers 15 residues. DNA for the CDR3: TGTGCCAGCTCACCACCAAGAGCGGAGAACACTGAAGCTTTCTTT. Translation gives CASSPPRAENTEAFF.

The genes are TRBV6-1 and TRBJ2-7; tentative D call: TRBD2 (5 bases). The CDR3 spans 12 residues. Trimming pared 3 bases from V and 5 bases from J, leaving 8 bases between. Looked up from germline, CDR1 is MNHNS and CDR2 is SASEGT. The CDR3 is CASSDPGNEQYF. The CDR3 nucleotides are TGTGCCAGCAGTGATCCGGGGAACGAGCAGTACTTC.

J is TRBJ2-1 and V is TRBV13; maybe TRBD2 (6 bases). CDR3 length: 15 residues. Looked up from germline, CDR1 is PRHDT and CDR2 is FYEKMQ (reference sequence). Between the trimmed V and J ends, which lost 5 bases and 7 bases, there was a span of 18 bases. CDR3 sequence reads: CASSLSAGRVNEQFF. The CDR3 DNA reads TGTGCCAGCAGCCTGAGCGCGGGGAGAGTAAATGAGCAGTTCTTC.

The chain is built from TRBV7-9 and TRBJ2-1; 11 bases match TRBD2. The V and J ends lost 8 bases and 7 bases, in that order; junction bases with no gene match: 4. Germline V gives CDR1 SEHNR, CDR2 FQNEAQ (reference sequence). CDR3 length: 13 amino acids. CDR3 in amino acids: CASETSGVNEQFF. For the CDR3, the DNA is TGTGCCAGCGAGACTAGCGGGGTTAATGAGCAGTTCTTC.

The chain combines TRBV29-1 with TRBJ1-1; no reliable D call. V was trimmed by 4 bases and J by 8 bases, leaving 8 bases between them. This CDR3 has 10 amino acids. Germline V CDR1 and CDR2: SQVTM, ANQGSEA. The CDR3 protein is CSVGHLEAFF. For the CDR3, the DNA is TGCAGCGTTGGACACCTCGAAGCTTTCTTT.

The chain carries TRBV4-1 and TRBJ1-1, with 10 bases aligning to TRBD1. The V and J ends lost 1 base and 1 base, in that order; junction bases with no gene match: 3. The CDR3 sequence is 16 residues long. Germline V gene sequence: CDR1 MGHRA, CDR2 YSYEKL. The CDR3 loop is CASSQGQGASNTEAFF. In nucleotides, the CDR3 is TGCGCCAGCAGCCAAGGACAGGGGGCGTCGAACACTGAAGCTTTCTTT.